The clone carrying this T cell receptor beta chain was seen only a few times. Antigen unknown. V lost 1 base and J 9 bases, leaving 16 bases between the germline ends. The CDR3 length is 15 residues. This record belongs to a study of blood T cells in healthy people across ages. General study points: The fall in TCR beta diversity per million T cells was roughly linear with age.

Primed by a sample-barcoded 5' primer and a J-beta primer mix, a second PCR proceeded for about 7 to 11 cycles. Each TCR beta cDNA got a 12-nucleotide random molecular identifier. One entry per CDR3 protein, called by TCRdb with MiXCR from the 5' RACE reads. The repertoire includes 730,000 or so distinct CDR3 sequences, roughly 41% of them detected once, and more than 20% sits in the top ten. The TCR sequence derives from a woman aged 55-69 years in good health. This rearrangement joins TRBV12-3 or TRBV12-4 to TRBJ2-1; D is tentatively TRBD1 or TRBD2 (6 bases each). The sequenced sample was blood. In DNA, the CDR3 is TGTGCCAGCAGTTTAGGGGGGGCAGGGCTCGGTGAGCAGTTCTTC. It is translated as CASSLGGAGLGEQFF.